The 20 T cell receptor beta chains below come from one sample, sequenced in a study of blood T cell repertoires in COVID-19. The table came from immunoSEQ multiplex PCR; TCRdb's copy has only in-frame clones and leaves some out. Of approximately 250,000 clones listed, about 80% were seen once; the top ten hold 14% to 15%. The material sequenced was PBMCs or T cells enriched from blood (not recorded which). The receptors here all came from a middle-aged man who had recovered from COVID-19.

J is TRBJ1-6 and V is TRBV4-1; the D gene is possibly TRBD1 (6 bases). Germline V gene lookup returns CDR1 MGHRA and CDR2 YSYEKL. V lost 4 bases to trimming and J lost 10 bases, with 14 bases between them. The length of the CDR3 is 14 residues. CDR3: CASSLQDRGSPLHF. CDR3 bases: TGCGCCAGCAGCCTCCAGGACAGAGGGTCACCCCTCCACTTT.

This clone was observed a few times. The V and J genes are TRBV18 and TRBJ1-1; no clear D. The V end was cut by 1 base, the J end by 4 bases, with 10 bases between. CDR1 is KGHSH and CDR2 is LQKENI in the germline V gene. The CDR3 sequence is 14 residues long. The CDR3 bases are TGTGCCAGCTCACCACGGAGGGAGGGCACTGAAGCTTTCTTT. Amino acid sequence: CASSPRREGTEAFF.

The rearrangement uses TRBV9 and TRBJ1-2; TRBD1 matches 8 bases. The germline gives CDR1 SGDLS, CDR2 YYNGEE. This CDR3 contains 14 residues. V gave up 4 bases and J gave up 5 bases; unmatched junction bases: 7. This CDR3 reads CASSKGQGIYGYTF. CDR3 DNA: TGTGCCAGCAGCAAAGGACAGGGAATATATGGCTACACCTTC.

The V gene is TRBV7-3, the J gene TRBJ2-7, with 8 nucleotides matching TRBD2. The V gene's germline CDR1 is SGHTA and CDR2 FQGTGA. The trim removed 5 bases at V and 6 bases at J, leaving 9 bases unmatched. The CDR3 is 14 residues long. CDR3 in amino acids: CASSPGLGRTEQYF. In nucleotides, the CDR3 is TGTGCCAGCAGCCCGGGACTAGGGAGAACCGAGCAGTACTTC.

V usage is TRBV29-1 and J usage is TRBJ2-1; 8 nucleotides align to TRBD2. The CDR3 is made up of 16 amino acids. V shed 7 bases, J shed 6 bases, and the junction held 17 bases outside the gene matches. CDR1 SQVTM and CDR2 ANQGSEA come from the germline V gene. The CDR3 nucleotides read TGCAGCGGCTACCTACCCCTCCGGGAGGGCCGCAATGAGCAGTTCTTC. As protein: CSGYLPLREGRNEQFF.

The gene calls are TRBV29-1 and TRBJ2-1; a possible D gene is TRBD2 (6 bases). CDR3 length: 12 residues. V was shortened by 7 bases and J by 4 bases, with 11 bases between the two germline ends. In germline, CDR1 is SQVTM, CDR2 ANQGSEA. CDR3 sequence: CSAQTSYNEQFF. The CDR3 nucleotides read TGCAGCGCACAGACTAGTTACAATGAGCAGTTCTTC.

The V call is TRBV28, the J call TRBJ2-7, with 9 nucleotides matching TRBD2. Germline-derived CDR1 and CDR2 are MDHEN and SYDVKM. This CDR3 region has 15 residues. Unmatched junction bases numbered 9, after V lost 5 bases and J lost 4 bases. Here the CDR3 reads CASSTPGGRVYEQYF. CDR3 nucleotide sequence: TGTGCCAGCAGTACCCCTGGCGGGAGGGTGTACGAGCAGTACTTC. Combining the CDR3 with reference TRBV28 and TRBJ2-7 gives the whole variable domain DVKVTQSSRYLVKRTGEKVFLECVQDMDHENMFWYRQDPGLGLRLIYFSYDVKMKEKGDIPEGYSVSREKKERFSLILESASTNQTSMYLCASSTPGGRVYEQYFGPGTRLTVT.

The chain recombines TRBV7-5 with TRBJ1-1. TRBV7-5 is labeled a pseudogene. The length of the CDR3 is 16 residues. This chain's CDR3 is CVRSSWSARINTEAFF. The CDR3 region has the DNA TGTGTCAGAAGCTCTTGGTCCGCTAGGATAAACACTGAAGCTTTCTTT.

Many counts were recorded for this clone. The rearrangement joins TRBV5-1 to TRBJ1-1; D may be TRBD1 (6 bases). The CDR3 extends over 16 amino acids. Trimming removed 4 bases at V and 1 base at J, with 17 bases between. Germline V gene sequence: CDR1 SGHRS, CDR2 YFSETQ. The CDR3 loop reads CASSAHRDPRNTEAFF. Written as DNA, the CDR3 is TGCGCCAGCAGCGCTCACAGGGACCCGAGGAACACTGAAGCTTTCTTT.

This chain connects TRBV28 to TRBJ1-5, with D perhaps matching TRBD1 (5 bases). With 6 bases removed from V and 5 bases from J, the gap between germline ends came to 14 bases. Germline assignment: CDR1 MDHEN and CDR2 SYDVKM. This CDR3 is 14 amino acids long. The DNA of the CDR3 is TGTGCCAGCAGCGGGCGGGGCATTCATCAGCCCCAGCATTTT. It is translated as CASSGRGIHQPQHF. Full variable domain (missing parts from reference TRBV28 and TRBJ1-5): DVKVTQSSRYLVKRTGEKVFLECVQDMDHENMFWYRQDPGLGLRLIYFSYDVKMKEKGDIPEGYSVSREKKERFSLILESASTNQTSMYLCASSGRGIHQPQHFGDGTRLSIL.

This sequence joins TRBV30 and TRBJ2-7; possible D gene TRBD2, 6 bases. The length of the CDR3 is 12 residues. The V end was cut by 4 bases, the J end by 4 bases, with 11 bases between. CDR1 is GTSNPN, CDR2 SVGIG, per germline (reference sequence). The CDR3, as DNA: TGTGCCTGGAACCTGGAGGGGTACGAGCAGTACTTC. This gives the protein CAWNLEGYEQYF. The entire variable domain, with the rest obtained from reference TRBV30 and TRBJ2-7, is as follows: SQTIHQWPATLVQPVGSPLSLECTVEGTSNPNLYWYRQAAGRGLQLLFYSVGIGQISSEVPQNLSASRPQDRQFILSSKKLLLSDSGFYLCAWNLEGYEQYFGPGTRLTVT.

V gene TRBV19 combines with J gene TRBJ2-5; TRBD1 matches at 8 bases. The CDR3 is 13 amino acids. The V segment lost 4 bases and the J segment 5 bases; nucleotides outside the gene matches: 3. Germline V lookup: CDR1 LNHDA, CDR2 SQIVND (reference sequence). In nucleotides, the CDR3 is TGTGCCAGTAGTAAGGACAGGGTTGAGACCCAGTACTTC. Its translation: CASSKDRVETQYF.

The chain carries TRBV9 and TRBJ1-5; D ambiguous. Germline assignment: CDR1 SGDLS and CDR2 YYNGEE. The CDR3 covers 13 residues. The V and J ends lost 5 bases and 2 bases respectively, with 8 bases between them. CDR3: CASRWSGNQPQHF. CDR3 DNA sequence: TGTGCCAGCAGGTGGTCAGGCAATCAGCCCCAGCATTTT.

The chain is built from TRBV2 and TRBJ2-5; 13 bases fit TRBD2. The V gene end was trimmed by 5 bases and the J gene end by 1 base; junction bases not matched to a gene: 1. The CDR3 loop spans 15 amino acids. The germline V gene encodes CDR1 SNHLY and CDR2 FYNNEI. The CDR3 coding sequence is TGTGCCAGCAGTTGGACTAGCGGGAGCCAAGAGACCCAGTACTTC. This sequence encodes CASSWTSGSQETQYF. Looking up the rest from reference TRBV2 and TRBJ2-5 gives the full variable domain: EPEVTQTPSHQVTQMGQEVILRCVPISNHLYFYWYRQILGQKVEFLVSFYNNEISEKSEIFDDQFSVERPDGSNFTLKIRSTKLEDSAMYFCASSWTSGSQETQYFGPGTRLLVL.

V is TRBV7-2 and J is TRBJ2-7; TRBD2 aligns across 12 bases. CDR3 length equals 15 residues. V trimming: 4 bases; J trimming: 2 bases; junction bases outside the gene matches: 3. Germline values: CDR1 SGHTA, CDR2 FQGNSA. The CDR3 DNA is TGTGCCAGCAGCTCCCGGACTAGCGGGGCCTACGAGCAGTACTTC. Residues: CASSSRTSGAYEQYF.

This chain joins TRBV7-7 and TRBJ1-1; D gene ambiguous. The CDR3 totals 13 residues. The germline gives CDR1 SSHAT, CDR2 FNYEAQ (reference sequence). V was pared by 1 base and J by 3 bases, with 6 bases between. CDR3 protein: CASSLGGDTEAFF. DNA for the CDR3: TGTGCCAGCAGCTTAGGCGGAGACACTGAAGCTTTCTTT.

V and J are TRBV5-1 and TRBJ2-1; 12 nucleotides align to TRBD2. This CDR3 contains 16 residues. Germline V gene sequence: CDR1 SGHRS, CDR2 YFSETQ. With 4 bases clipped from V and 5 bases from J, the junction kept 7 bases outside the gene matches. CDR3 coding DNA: TGCGCCAGCAGCCCCCGACTAGCGGGAGTTAACAATGAGCAGTTCTTC. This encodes CASSPRLAGVNNEQFF.

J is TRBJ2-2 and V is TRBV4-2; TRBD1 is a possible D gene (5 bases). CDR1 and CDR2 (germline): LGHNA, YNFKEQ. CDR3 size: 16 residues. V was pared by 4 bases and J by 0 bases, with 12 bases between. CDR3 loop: CASSPMPGSNTGELFF. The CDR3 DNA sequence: TGTGCCAGCAGCCCGATGCCAGGGTCGAACACCGGGGAGCTGTTTTTT.

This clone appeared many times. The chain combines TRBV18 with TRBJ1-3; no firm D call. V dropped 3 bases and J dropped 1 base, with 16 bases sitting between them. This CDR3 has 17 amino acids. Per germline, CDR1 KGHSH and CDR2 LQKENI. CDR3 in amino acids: CASSPLGRGPSGNTIYF. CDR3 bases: TGTGCCAGCTCACCTTTGGGTCGAGGGCCGTCTGGAAACACCATATATTTT. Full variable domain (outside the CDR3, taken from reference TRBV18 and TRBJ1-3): NAGVMQNPRHLVRRRGQEARLRCSPMKGHSHVYWYRQLPEEGLKFMVYLQKENIIDESGMPKERFSAEFPKEGPSILRIQQVVRGDSAAYFCASSPLGRGPSGNTIYFGEGSWLTVV.

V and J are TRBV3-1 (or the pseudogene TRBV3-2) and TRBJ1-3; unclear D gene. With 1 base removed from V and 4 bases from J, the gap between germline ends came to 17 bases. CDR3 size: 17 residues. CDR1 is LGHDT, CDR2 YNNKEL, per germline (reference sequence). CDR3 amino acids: CASSQVGLVSAGNTIYF. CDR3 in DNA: TGTGCCAGCAGCCAAGTTGGGTTGGTTAGCGCCGGAAACACCATATATTTT.